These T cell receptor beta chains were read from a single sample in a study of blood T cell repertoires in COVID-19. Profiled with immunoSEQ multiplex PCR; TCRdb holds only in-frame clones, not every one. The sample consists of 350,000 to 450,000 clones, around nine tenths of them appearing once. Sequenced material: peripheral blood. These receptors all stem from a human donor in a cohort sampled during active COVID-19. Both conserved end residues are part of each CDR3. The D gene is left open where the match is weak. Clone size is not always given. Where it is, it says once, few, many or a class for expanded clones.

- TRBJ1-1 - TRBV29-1 TGCAGCGTTGAGGGGCTGTTGGTCACTGAAGCTTTCTTT CSVEGLLVTEAFF
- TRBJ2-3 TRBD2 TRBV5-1 TGCGCCAGCAGCGTGGTTGCGTCCAGCGGGACTAGCACAGATACGCAGTATTTT CASSVVASSGTSTDTQYF
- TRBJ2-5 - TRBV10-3 TGTGCCATCAGTGAAAGGGGTCCCGACCTAGAGACCCAGTACTTC CAISERGPDLETQYF
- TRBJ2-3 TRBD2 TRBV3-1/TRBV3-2 TGTGCCAGCAGCCGAAGACTAGCGGGAGACACCACAGATACGCAGTATTTT CASSRRLAGDTTDTQYF
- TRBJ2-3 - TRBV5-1 TGCGCCAGCAGCTTGGCTCAGTACACAGATACGCAGTATTTT CASSLAQYTDTQYF
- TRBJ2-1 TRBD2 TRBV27 TGTGCCAGCAGCTATCTAGCGGTGGGGAATGAGCAGTTCTTC CASSYLAVGNEQFF
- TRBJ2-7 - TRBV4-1 TGCGCCAGCGCCCGGTGGCAGGGGTACGAGCAGTACTTC CASARWQGYEQYF
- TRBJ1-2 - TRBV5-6 TGTGCCAGCAGCTTGGATCGGGGGTGGGACTATGGCTACACCTTC CASSLDRGWDYGYTF
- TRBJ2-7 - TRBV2 TGTGCCAGCAGCCCCCCCATTCGCAGCTCCTACGAGCAGTACTTC CASSPPIRSSYEQYF
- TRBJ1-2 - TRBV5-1 TGCGCCAGCAGCTTGGCCGGAGCAGGGGATCGCCCGAGATATGGCTACACCTTC CASSLAGAGDRPRYGYTF
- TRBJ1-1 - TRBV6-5 TGTGCCAGCAAAGCAGGCTTCATGAACACTGAAGCTTTCTTT CASKAGFMNTEAFF
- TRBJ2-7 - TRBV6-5 TGTGCCAGCACCTCGGGACAACCCTACGAGCAGTACTTC CASTSGQPYEQYF
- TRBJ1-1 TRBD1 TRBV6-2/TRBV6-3 TGTGCCAGCAGTTACCGGGGCGGGCAGGGGGGCACTGAAGCTTTCTTT CASSYRGGQGGTEAFF
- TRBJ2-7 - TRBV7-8 TGTGCCAGCAGCTTTTTTACAGGGAACTCCTACGAGCAGTACTTC CASSFFTGNSYEQYF
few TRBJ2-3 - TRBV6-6 TGTGCCAGCAGACTACTGTTAGCGGAGAGCACAGATACGCAGTATTTT CASRLLLAESTDTQYF